The sequence of this T cell receptor beta chain was determined in a study of blood T cell repertoires in COVID-19. Background on the study: The United States, Italy and Spain were the sources of the acute and convalescent COVID-19 samples. Sources were T cells, B-cell-depleted T cells, or PBMCs; the material itself was cDNA or gDNA.

This clone was counted a single time. Original methodology: Counts of nucleated cells, estimated from reference gene primer amplification, were obtained. Clones were sequenced by immunoSEQ multiplex PCR, and TCRdb holds only the in-frame ones, with some missing. V, J and clone size derive from that table, while D and trimming were established from the DNA sequence. The data show 250,000 to 300,000 clones, around 86% seen once. Trimming removed 3 bases at V and 4 bases at J, with 13 bases between. The germline CDR1 and CDR2 sequences are LGHNA and YNFKEQ. This CDR3 is 16 amino acids long. The chain uses TRBV4-2 and TRBJ2-6, with a weak D call TRBD1 (6 bases). Specimen: peripheral blood. The origin of this receptor is a man between 18 and 29 years old with active or convalescent COVID-19. The CDR3 reads CASSHTGFGGANVLTF. As DNA, the CDR3 is TGTGCCAGCAGCCATACAGGGTTCGGGGGGGCCAACGTCCTGACTTTC.